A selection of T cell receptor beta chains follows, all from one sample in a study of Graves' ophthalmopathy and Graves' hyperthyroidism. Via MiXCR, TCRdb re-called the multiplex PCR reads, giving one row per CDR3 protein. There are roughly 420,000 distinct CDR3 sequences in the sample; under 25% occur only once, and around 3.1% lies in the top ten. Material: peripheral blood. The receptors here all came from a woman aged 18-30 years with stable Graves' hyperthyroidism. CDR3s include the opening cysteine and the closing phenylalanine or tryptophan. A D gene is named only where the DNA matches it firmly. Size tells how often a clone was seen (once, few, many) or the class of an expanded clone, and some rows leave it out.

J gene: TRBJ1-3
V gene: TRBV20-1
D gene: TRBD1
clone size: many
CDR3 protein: CSAEDRDGNTIYF
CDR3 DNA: TGCAGTGCCGAAGACAGGGATGGAAACACCATATATTTT

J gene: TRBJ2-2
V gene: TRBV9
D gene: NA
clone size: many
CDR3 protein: CASSVTMQGGLPGELFF
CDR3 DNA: TGTGCCAGCAGCGTTACAATGCAGGGGGGATTGCCCGGGGAGCTGTTTTTT

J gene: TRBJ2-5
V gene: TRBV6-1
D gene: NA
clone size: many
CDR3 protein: CASSETDYMKTQYF
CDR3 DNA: TGTGCCAGCAGTGAAACGGACTATATGAAGACCCAGTACTTC

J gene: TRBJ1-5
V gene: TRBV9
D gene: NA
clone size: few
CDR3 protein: CASSVDGNQPQHF
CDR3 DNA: TGTGCCAGCAGCGTAGATGGCAATCAGCCCCAGCATTTT

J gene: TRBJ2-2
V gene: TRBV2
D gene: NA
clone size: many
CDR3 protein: CASSDVSFTGELFF
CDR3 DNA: TGTGCCAGCAGTGACGTATCCTTTACCGGGGAGCTGTTTTTT

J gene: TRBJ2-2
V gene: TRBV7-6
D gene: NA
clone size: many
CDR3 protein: CASSPWSSGELFF
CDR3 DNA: TGTGCCAGCAGCCCCTGGTCCTCCGGGGAGCTGTTTTTT

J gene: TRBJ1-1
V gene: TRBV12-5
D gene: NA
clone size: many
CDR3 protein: CASGLFRGHPLPGGPMNTEAFF
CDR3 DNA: TGTGCTAGTGGTTTATTCCGTGGCCATCCTTTGCCGGGGGGGCCTATGAACACTGAAGCTTTCTTT

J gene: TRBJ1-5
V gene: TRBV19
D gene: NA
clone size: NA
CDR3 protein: CASSIKDIGNQPQHF
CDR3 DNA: TGTGCCAGTAGTATAAAGGATATTGGCAATCAGCCCCAGCATTTT

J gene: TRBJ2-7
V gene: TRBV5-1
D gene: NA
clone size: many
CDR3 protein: CASSLTGRLEQYF
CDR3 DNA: TGCGCCAGCAGCCTTACAGGTCGTCTCGAGCAGTACTTC

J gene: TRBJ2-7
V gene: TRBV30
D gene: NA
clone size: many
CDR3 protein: CAWSLGSYEQYF
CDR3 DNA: TGTGCCTGGAGCCTCGGGTCCTACGAGCAGTACTTC

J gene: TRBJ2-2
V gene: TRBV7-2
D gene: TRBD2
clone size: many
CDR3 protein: CASSSGPLAGGRTGELFF
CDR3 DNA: TGTGCCAGCAGCTCCGGACCCTTGGCGGGAGGGAGAACCGGGGAGCTGTTTTTT

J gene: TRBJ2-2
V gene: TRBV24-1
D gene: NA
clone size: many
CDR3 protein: CATSDLRTTNTGELFF
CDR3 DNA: TGTGCCACCAGTGATTTGCGCACAACGAACACCGGGGAGCTGTTTTTT

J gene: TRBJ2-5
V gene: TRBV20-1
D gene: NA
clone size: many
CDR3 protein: CSAGHQETQYF
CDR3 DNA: TGCAGTGCTGGACACCAAGAGACCCAGTACTTC

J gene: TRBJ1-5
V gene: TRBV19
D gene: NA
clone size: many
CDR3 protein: CASSVPPGRPQHF
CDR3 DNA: TGTGCCAGTAGTGTCCCCCCAGGCAGGCCCCAGCATTTT

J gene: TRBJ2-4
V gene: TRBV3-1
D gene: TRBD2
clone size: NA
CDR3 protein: CASSQKVLAGDKNIQYF
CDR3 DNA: TGTGCCAGCAGCCAAAAGGTCCTAGCGGGTGACAAAAACATTCAGTACTTC

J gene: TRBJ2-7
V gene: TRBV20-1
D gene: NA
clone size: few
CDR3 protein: CSARDLLAERYELYF
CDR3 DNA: TGCAGTGCTAGAGATCTCTTGGCGGAGAGATACGAGCTGTACTTC

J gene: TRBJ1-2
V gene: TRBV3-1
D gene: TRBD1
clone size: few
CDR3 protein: CASSHRTGNIYTF
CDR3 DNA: TGTGCCAGCAGCCACCGGACAGGGAACATCTACACCTTC

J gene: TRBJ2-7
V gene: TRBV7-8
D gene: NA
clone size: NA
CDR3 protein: CASSLASNPYEQYF
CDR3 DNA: TGTGCCAGCAGCTTAGCTTCTAACCCCTACGAGCAGTACTTC

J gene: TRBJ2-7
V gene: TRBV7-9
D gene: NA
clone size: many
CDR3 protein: CAVTGSSYEQYF
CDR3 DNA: TGTGCCGTAACAGGGAGCTCCTACGAGCAGTACTTC

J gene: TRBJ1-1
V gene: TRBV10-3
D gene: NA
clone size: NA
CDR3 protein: CAITEGSLAGEAFF
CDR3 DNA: TGTGCCATCACCGAAGGAAGTTTGGCGGGTGAAGCTTTCTTT

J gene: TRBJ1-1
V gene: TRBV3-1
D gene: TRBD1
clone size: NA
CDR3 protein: CASSQFDRGNRAFF
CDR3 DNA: TGTGCCAGCAGCCAATTTGACAGGGGGAATCGAGCTTTCTTT

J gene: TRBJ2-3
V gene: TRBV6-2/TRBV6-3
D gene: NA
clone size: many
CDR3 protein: CASSYSRVVARRTDTQYF
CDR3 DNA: TGTGCCAGCAGTTACTCGAGGGTCGTGGCTCGGCGGACAGATACGCAGTATTTT

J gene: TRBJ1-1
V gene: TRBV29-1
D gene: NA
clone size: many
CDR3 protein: CSVAKRQVMNTEAFF
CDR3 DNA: TGCAGCGTCGCAAAAAGACAGGTCATGAACACTGAAGCTTTCTTT

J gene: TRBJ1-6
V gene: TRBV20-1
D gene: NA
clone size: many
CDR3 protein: CSARDLSGEGSPLHF
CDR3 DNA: TGCAGTGCTAGAGATCTCTCAGGGGAAGGTTCACCCCTCCACTTT

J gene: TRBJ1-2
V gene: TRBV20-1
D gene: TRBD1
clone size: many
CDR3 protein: CSARDRGQDVWGF
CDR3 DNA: TGCAGTGCTAGAGATCGGGGACAGGACGTCTGGGGCTTC

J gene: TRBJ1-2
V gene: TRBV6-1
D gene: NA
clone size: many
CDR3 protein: CASKGWDALSGYGYTF
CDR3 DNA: TGTGCCAGCAAGGGGTGGGACGCGTTGAGCGGCTATGGCTACACCTTC

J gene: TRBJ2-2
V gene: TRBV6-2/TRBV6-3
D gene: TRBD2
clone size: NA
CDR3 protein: CASSHTPGLAGVEDGELFF
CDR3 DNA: TGTGCCAGCAGTCACACCCCGGGACTAGCGGGAGTGGAGGACGGGGAGCTGTTTTTT

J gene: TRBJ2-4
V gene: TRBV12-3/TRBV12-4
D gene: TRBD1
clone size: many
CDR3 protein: CASRTGTENIQYF
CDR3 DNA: TGTGCCAGCAGAACCGGGACAGAAAACATTCAGTACTTC

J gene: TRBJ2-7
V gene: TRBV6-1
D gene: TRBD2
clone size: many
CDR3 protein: CASSEQGGGSYEQYF
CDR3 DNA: TGTGCCAGCAGTGAGCAGGGCGGGGGCTCCTACGAGCAGTACTTC

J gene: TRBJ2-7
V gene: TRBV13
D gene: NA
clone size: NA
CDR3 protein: CASIARTHGDHEQYF
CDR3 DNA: TGTGCCAGCATCGCCCGGACCCACGGCGACCACGAGCAGTACTTC

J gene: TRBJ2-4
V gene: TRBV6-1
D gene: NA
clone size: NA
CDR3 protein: CASSEGTGLLAKNIQYF
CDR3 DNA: TGTGCCAGCAGTGAAGGAACAGGGCTCCTAGCCAAAAACATTCAGTACTTC

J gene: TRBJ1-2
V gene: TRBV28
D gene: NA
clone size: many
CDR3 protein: CASRLLGGYGYTF
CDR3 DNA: TGTGCCAGCAGGTTATTAGGTGGCTATGGCTACACCTTC

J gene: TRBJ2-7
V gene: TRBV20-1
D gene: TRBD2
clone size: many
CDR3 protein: CSARMQLAGLYEQYF
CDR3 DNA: TGCAGTGCTAGAATGCAACTAGCGGGCCTCTACGAGCAGTACTTC

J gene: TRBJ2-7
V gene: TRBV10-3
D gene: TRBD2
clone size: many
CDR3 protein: CAISDSGLANNRPYEQYF
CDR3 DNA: TGTGCCATCAGTGACTCGGGACTAGCGAACAATCGTCCCTACGAGCAGTACTTC

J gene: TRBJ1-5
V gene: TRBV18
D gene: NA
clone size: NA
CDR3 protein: CASSPQSNQPQRF
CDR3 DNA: TGTGCCAGCTCACCACAGAGCAATCAGCCCCAGCGTTTT

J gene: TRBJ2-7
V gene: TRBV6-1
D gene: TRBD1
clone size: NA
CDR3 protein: CASSEAGGKQYF
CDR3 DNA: TGTGCCAGCAGTGAAGCAGGGGGCAAGCAGTACTTC

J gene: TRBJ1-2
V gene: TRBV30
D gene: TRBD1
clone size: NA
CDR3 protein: CAWSQDRANYGYTF
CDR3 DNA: TGTGCCTGGAGCCAAGACAGGGCGAACTATGGCTACACCTTC

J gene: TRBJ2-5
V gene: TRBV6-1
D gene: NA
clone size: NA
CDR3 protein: CASSEPPRGGQETQYF
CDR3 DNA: TGTGCCAGCAGTGAGCCTCCGAGAGGGGGACAAGAGACCCAGTACTTC

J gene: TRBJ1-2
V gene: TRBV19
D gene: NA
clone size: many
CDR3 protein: CASSRTPSYNGYTF
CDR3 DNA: TGTGCCAGTAGTCGGACCCCTTCGTACAATGGCTACACCTTC

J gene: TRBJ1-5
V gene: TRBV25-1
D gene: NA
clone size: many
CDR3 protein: CASSPSGVVQPQHF
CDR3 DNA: TGTGCCAGCAGTCCTTCGGGGGTTGTTCAGCCCCAGCATTTT

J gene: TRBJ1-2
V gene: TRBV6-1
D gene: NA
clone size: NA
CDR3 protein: CASSRKQGVYGYTF
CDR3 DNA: TGTGCCAGCAGCAGAAAACAGGGAGTCTATGGCTACACCTTC